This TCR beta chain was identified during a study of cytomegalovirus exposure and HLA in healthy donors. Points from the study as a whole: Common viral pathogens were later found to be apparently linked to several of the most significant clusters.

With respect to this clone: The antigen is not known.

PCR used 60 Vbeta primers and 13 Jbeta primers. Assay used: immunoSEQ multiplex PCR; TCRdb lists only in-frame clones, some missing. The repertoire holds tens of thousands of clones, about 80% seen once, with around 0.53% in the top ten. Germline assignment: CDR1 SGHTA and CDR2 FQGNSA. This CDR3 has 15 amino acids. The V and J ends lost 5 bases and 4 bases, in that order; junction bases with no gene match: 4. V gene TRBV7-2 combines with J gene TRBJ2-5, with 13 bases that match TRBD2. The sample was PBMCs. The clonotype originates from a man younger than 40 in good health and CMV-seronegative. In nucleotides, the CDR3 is TGTGCCAGCAGCACGGGACTAGCGGGGTTAGAGACCCAGTACTTC. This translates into CASSTGLAGLETQYF.